The 12 T cell receptor beta chains below come from one sample, sequenced in a study of blood T cell repertoires in COVID-19. Method: immunoSEQ multiplex PCR; TCRdb's copy keeps in-frame clones and lacks some. The table records more than 150,000 clones, almost 85% of them present only once. Sequenced: PBMCs or T cells enriched from blood (not recorded which). These receptor sequences come from a man aged 50 or older who had recovered from COVID-19.

This chain links TRBV28 with TRBJ2-5; a possible D gene is TRBD2 (5 bases). The germline V gene has CDR1 MDHEN and CDR2 SYDVKM. This CDR3 contains 13 residues. V gave up 9 bases and J gave up 5 bases, with 16 bases separating them. The CDR3 is CASTGIMGETQYF. The CDR3 DNA sequence: TGTGCCAGTACCGGGATCATGGGGGAGACCCAGTACTTC.

The chain links TRBV24-1 to TRBJ1-1, with TRBD1 matching 7 bases. CDR3 length: 15 residues. Trimming at V came to 4 bases and at J to 6 bases, leaving 10 bases not matched to a gene. Germline lookup yields CDR1 KGHDR and CDR2 SFDVKD. The CDR3 bases are TGTGCCACCAGTGACCGACAGGGCCCCGCGCCTGAAGCTTTCTTT. Its protein product is CATSDRQGPAPEAFF.

This clone was counted ten times or more. V gene TRBV10-3 combines with J gene TRBJ2-7; D is ambiguous. The CDR3 spans 13 residues. Germline CDR1 and CDR2: ENHRY and SYGVKD. Trimming removed 5 bases at V and 2 bases at J, with 10 bases between. CDR3 sequence: CAISTTSPYEQYF. The CDR3, as DNA: TGTGCCATCAGTACCACATCCCCCTACGAGCAGTACTTC.

The V and J genes are TRBV6-5 and TRBJ1-2; D gene unclear. Germline CDR1 MNHEY, CDR2 SVGAGI. V lost 6 bases, J lost 8 bases, and 10 bases lay in between. The CDR3 sequence is 11 residues long. The CDR3 region has the DNA TGTGCCAGCAGCCCCGGTGTGGGCTACACCTTC. Translated, it gives CASSPGVGYTF.

The V call is TRBV24-1, the J call TRBJ2-7; possible D gene TRBD2, 5 bases. With 3 bases removed from V and 7 bases from J, the gap between germline ends came to 12 bases. In germline, CDR1 is KGHDR, CDR2 SFDVKD. This CDR3 is 13 amino acids long. The CDR3 DNA reads TGTGCCACCAGTGATCCCGGACGCGGGGAGCAGTACTTC. This encodes CATSDPGRGEQYF.

The rearrangement uses TRBV6-4 and TRBJ2-2; 12 positions agree with TRBD2. V lost 5 bases, J lost 3 bases, and 1 base stayed unmatched. The length of the CDR3 is 15 residues. Germline V lookup: CDR1 MRHNA, CDR2 SNTAGT. This chain's CDR3 is CASSRLAGDTGELFF. The CDR3 coding sequence is TGTGCCAGCAGTCGACTAGCGGGAGACACCGGGGAGCTGTTTTTT.

The chain combines TRBV11-3 with TRBJ1-6, with D perhaps matching TRBD1 (6 bases). This CDR3 region has 17 residues. The ends were cut back, 6 bases at V and 10 bases at J, with 25 bases in the middle. Germline loops: CDR1 SGHNT, CDR2 YENEEA. The CDR3 reads CASRGLDLPGVGSPLHF. Here the CDR3 DNA reads TGTGCCAGCAGGGGCTTAGATTTACCAGGGGTGGGATCACCCCTCCACTTT.

The CDR3 region has the DNA TGCAGCGTTGTGAGGGGTCGGGGGAGCACCTACGAGCAGTACTTC. It codes for CSVVRGRGSTYEQYF. This chain joins TRBV29-1 and TRBJ2-7, with D possibly matching TRBD2 (6 bases). Germline CDR1 and CDR2: SQVTM and ANQGSEA. V was trimmed by 4 bases and J by 2 bases, leaving 18 bases between them. The CDR3 has 15 amino acids.

The chain joins TRBV7-9 to TRBJ1-2; 9 bases match TRBD1. Germline V gene sequence: CDR1 SEHNR, CDR2 FQNEAQ (reference sequence). The length of the CDR3 is 12 residues. V dropped 5 bases and J dropped 6; count of bases not matched to a gene: 1. CDR3 nucleotide sequence: TGTGCCAGCAGCCGGGACAGGGATGGCTACACCTTC. It specifies CASSRDRDGYTF.

The rearrangement links TRBV14 to TRBJ2-5; 12 bases line up with TRBD2. This CDR3 has 19 residues. With 4 bases clipped from V and 0 bases from J, the junction kept 12 bases outside the gene matches. Germline values: CDR1 SGHDN, CDR2 FVKESK. CDR3 protein: CASSPENRLAGAHQETQYF. CDR3 nucleotide sequence: TGTGCCAGCAGCCCAGAAAACAGACTAGCGGGAGCTCACCAAGAGACCCAGTACTTC.

The chain combines TRBV9 with TRBJ1-2, with D unresolved. CDR3 size: 13 residues. V gave up 4 bases and J gave up 7 bases, with 14 bases separating them. Germline V CDR1 and CDR2: SGDLS, YYNGEE. For the CDR3, the DNA is TGTGCCAGCAGCCATGACACCGCGGGTGGCTACACCTTC. Protein sequence: CASSHDTAGGYTF.

V usage is TRBV4-1 and J usage is TRBJ2-3; 10 bases agree with TRBD1. Trimming removed 4 bases from V and 5 bases from J; junction bases left unmatched: 9. Germline V gene data show CDR1 as MGHRA and CDR2 as YSYEKL. This CDR3 is 16 amino acids long. In nucleotides, the CDR3 is TGCGCCAGCAGCCCTTATCCGGGACAGGGGAGAGATACGCAGTATTTT. Amino acid sequence: CASSPYPGQGRDTQYF.